The 25 T cell receptor beta chains in this list originate from one sample, sequenced in a study of cytomegalovirus exposure and HLA in healthy donors. 13 Jbeta primers and 60 Vbeta primers were used for the PCR. TCRdb's copy holds only in-frame clones and misses some; the assay was immunoSEQ multiplex PCR. The table lists roughly 140,000 clones, 70% to 80% of them singletons, with roughly 6.3% in the top ten. The specimen was PBMCs. All receptors come from a man aged 50 to 59 in good health and CMV-seropositive.

Points on this clone: A read error may produce the germline difference seen at one junction end. This chain connects TRBV7-9 to TRBJ2-2; no definite D call. Germline V gene lookup returns CDR1 SEHNR and CDR2 FQNEAQ (reference sequence). The CDR3 is 14 residues long. Here the CDR3 DNA reads TGTTCCAGCAGCTTAGATCAGTTCACCGGGGAGCTGTTTTTT. This translates into CSSSLDQFTGELFF.

The J gene is TRBJ2-7, the V gene TRBV7-2; 9 bases align to TRBD2. After removal of 3 bases from V and 6 bases from J, the junction contained 6 bases not matched to a gene. The V gene's germline CDR1 is SGHTA and CDR2 FQGNSA. The CDR3 has 14 residues. Here the CDR3 DNA reads TGTGCCAGCAGCTTTCCGGGACTAGCCCGCGAGCAGTACTTC. It codes for CASSFPGLAREQYF.

CDR3 sequence (DNA): TGTGCCAGCTTCCGAGGCGGGGGGCGTCATACTGAAGCTTTCTTT. It translates to CASFRGGGRHTEAFF. V and J are TRBV18 and TRBJ1-1, with D perhaps matching TRBD1 (6 bases). Germline assignment: CDR1 KGHSH and CDR2 LQKENI. The CDR3 has 15 residues. Trimming pared 7 bases from V and 5 bases from J, leaving 20 bases between.

The chain carries TRBV27 and TRBJ2-3, with 8 bases fitting TRBD1. The V gene's germline CDR1 is MNHEY and CDR2 SMNVEV (reference sequence). The CDR3 sequence is 12 residues long. The J segment lost 5 bases and the V segment lost 8 bases, leaving 3 bases of the junction unmatched. CDR3 nucleotide sequence: TGTGCCAGCGGGACAGGTGTAGATACGCAGTATTTT. It codes for CASGTGVDTQYF.

The chain uses TRBV5-4 and TRBJ2-7, with unresolved D. V lost 4 bases and J 5 bases, leaving 7 bases between the germline ends. Germline CDR1 and CDR2: SGHNT and YYREEE (reference sequence). There are 11 residues in the CDR3. The CDR3 DNA is TGTGCCAGCAGCCAAGCTAACGAGCAGTACTTC. Translation gives CASSQANEQYF.

This clone was detected only a few times. CDR3 nucleotides: TGTGCCAGCCGTAAGACAGGGGATAGCAATCAGCCCCAGCATTTT. It translates to CASRKTGDSNQPQHF. The rearrangement uses TRBV6-6 and TRBJ1-5, with 8 bases lining up with TRBD1. The CDR3 is 15 amino acids. Germline trimming cut 8 bases from V and 0 bases from J; bases unmatched to any gene: 6. Germline V lookup: CDR1 MNHNY, CDR2 SVGAGI (reference sequence).

The table lists this clone with a count of one. This chain links TRBV5-5 with TRBJ1-2; TRBD1 matches 7 bases. CDR3 size: 12 residues. Germline V lookup: CDR1 SGHKS, CDR2 YYEKEE (reference sequence). V lost 3 bases, J lost 9 bases, and 5 bases stayed unmatched. CDR3 protein: CASSSGQRSYTF. The CDR3 nucleotides are TGTGCCAGCAGCTCGGGACAGCGGAGCTACACCTTC.

V and J are TRBV5-1 and TRBJ1-1; possible D gene TRBD1, 5 bases. This CDR3 comprises 15 residues. V shed 1 base and J shed 5 bases, with 15 bases lying between them. Germline V CDR1 and CDR2: SGHRS, YFSETQ. CDR3 protein: CASSLTGMRTTEAFF. The CDR3 region has the DNA TGCGCCAGCAGCTTGACAGGAATGCGGACAACTGAAGCTTTCTTT.

This clone is a singleton in its sample. V usage is TRBV20-1 and J usage is TRBJ1-1; D unclear. The V end was cut by 3 bases, the J end by 3 bases, with 5 bases between. The CDR3 runs to 11 residues. Germline-derived CDR1 and CDR2 are DFQATT and SNEGSKA (reference sequence). The CDR3 region has the DNA TGCAGTGCTAGTTCGGACACTGAAGCTTTCTTT. It encodes CSASSDTEAFF.

The chain links TRBV2 to TRBJ1-1; TRBD1 matches 8 bases. The CDR3 is made up of 13 amino acids. Losses at the gene ends were 7 bases for V and 5 bases for J; bases not matched to a gene: 6. Germline loops: CDR1 SNHLY, CDR2 FYNNEI. The DNA for the CDR3 is TGTGCCAGCAACAGGGGGGTTGGGACTGAAGCTTTCTTT. This gives the protein CASNRGVGTEAFF.

The V and J genes are TRBV5-5 and TRBJ1-3, with no clear D. This CDR3 is 15 amino acids long. The V end was cut by 2 bases, the J end by 0 bases, with 9 bases between. CDR1 SGHKS and CDR2 YYEKEE come from the germline V gene (reference sequence). CDR3 in amino acids: CASSFRVFSGNTIYF. As DNA, the CDR3 is TGTGCCAGCAGCTTCCGGGTTTTCTCTGGAAACACCATATATTTT.

The chain has TRBV5-1 and TRBJ2-7, with TRBD1 matching 8 bases. The CDR3 spans 14 residues. V was pared by 0 bases and J by 5 bases, with 4 bases of the junction left unmatched. Germline values: CDR1 SGHRS, CDR2 YFSETQ. The CDR3 DNA reads as TGCGCCAGCAGCTTGGAACTGGACAGGGACGAGCAGTACTTC. Residues: CASSLELDRDEQYF.

The chain carries TRBV7-9 and TRBJ2-5; TRBD1 matches at 7 bases. The CDR3 consists of 17 residues. Trimming took 3 bases from V and 4 from J; bases not matched to a gene: 14. Germline V lookup: CDR1 SEHNR, CDR2 FQNEAQ (reference sequence). CDR3: CASSFRKGQRRIETQYF. CDR3 DNA sequence: TGTGCCAGCAGCTTTCGTAAGGGACAGCGACGAATAGAGACCCAGTACTTC.

This chain links TRBV5-1 with TRBJ2-5; TRBD1 is a possible D gene (6 bases). The J call may be incorrect, as the DNA end agrees better with TRBJ2-7. The CDR3 contains 14 residues. CDR1 and CDR2 (germline): SGHRS, YFSETQ. The CDR3, as DNA: TGCGCCAGCAGCTTGGGGGACACAGCCTACGAGCAGTACTTC. It encodes CASSLGDTAYEQYF.

Remarks on this clone: The junction does not match germline at one end; this may be a read error. The chain has TRBV7-9 and TRBJ1-1; no clear D gene. The CDR3 runs 17 residues. CDR1 and CDR2 (germline): SEHNR, FQNEAQ (reference sequence). CDR3 region: CSSSWPLDPAGNTEAFF. The CDR3 nucleotides are TGTTCCAGCAGCTGGCCCCTGGATCCCGCGGGGAACACTGAAGCTTTCTTT. The entire variable domain, with the rest obtained from reference TRBV7-9 and TRBJ1-1, is as follows: DTGVSQNPRHKITKRGQNVTFRCDPISEHNRLYWYRQTLGQGPEFLTYFQNEAQLEKSRLLSDRFSAERPKGSFSTLEIQRTEQGDSAMYLCSSSWPLDPAGNTEAFFGQGTRLTVV.

V gene TRBV19 combines with J gene TRBJ2-3, with 11 bases matching TRBD2. CDR3 length equals 19 residues. Germline V gene sequence: CDR1 LNHDA, CDR2 SQIVND (reference sequence). The V and J ends lost 5 bases and 3 bases, in that order; junction bases with no gene match: 16. CDR3 amino acids: CASSGPLAGGPPNTDTQYF. CDR3 bases: TGTGCCAGTAGTGGGCCCTTAGCGGGAGGGCCCCCGAATACAGATACGCAGTATTTT.

The chain combines TRBV28 with TRBJ1-6, with 7 bases fitting TRBD1. Germline V lookup: CDR1 MDHEN, CDR2 SYDVKM. V lost 8 bases to trimming and J lost 2 bases; unmatched junction nucleotides: 0. The CDR3 contains 13 residues. The CDR3 bases are TGTGCCAGCGGGACAGCCTATAATTCACCCCTCCACTTT. Its translation: CASGTAYNSPLHF.

The gene calls are TRBV14 and TRBJ1-1; 12 nucleotides agree with TRBD1. V gave up 3 bases and J gave up 6 bases; unmatched junction bases: 8. This CDR3 has 16 amino acids. Looked up from germline, CDR1 is SGHDN and CDR2 is FVKESK. CDR3 amino acids: CASSHPGQGAVAEAFF. DNA of the CDR3: TGTGCCAGCAGCCACCCGGGACAGGGGGCGGTTGCTGAAGCTTTCTTT. Combining the CDR3 with reference TRBV14 and TRBJ1-1 gives the whole variable domain EAGVTQFPSHSVIEKGQTVTLRCDPISGHDNLYWYRRVMGKEIKFLLHFVKESKQDESGMPNNRFLAERTGGTYSTLKVQPAELEDSGVYFCASSHPGQGAVAEAFFGQGTRLTVV.

J is TRBJ2-7 and V is TRBV10-1, with D possibly TRBD2 on 6 matching bases. Germline V gene data show CDR1 as WNHNN and CDR2 as SYGVQD (reference sequence). Trimming shortened V by 3 bases and J by 6 bases, and 12 bases separated the two germline ends. This CDR3 contains 13 residues. CDR3: CASSDFGTREQYF. CDR3 bases: TGCGCCAGCAGTGATTTCGGGACTCGCGAGCAGTACTTC.

This chain uses TRBV7-9 with TRBJ2-1; TRBD2 aligns across 10 bases. Germline CDR1 is SEHNR and CDR2 is FQNEAQ (reference sequence). The CDR3 covers 16 residues. V was pared by 5 bases and J by 2 bases, with 6 bases of the junction left unmatched. As DNA, the CDR3 is TGTGCCAGCAGCCCCTCACTAGCGGGAACCTACAATGAGCAGTTCTTC. It encodes CASSPSLAGTYNEQFF.

This rearrangement joins TRBV6-5 to TRBJ2-7; 7 nucleotides line up with TRBD1. CDR1 and CDR2 (germline): MNHEY, SVGAGI. The CDR3 contains 15 residues. The ends lost 6 bases at V and 2 bases at J; junction bases unmatched: 10. The CDR3 reads CASSPQGVLAYEQYF. The CDR3 region has the DNA TGTGCCAGCAGCCCCCAGGGGGTCTTAGCCTACGAGCAGTACTTC.

This rearrangement joins TRBV30 to TRBJ2-4, with 10 bases lining up with TRBD2. The V gene's germline CDR1 is GTSNPN and CDR2 SVGIG (reference sequence). This CDR3 region has 14 residues. V shed 3 bases, J shed 8 bases, and the junction held 7 bases outside the gene matches. CDR3: CAWREAGGTDIQYF. CDR3 in DNA: TGTGCCTGGAGAGAAGCGGGAGGGACGGACATTCAGTACTTC.

The rearrangement joins TRBV7-9 to TRBJ2-2; no reliable D call. The CDR3 spans 12 residues. V lost 5 bases, J lost 6 bases, and 7 bases lay in between. Germline CDR1 reads SEHNR; CDR2 reads FQNEAQ (reference sequence). CDR3 loop: CASSPSAGELFF. The CDR3 DNA is TGTGCCAGCAGCCCCTCAGCCGGGGAGCTGTTTTTT.

The rearrangement links TRBV18 to TRBJ1-5; TRBD1 matches 8 bases. Trimming took 3 bases from V and 4 from J; bases not matched to a gene: 2. The CDR3 is 14 amino acids. Germline CDR1 and CDR2: KGHSH and LQKENI. The CDR3 sequence is CASSPGTGNQPQHF. The CDR3 DNA follows: TGTGCCAGCTCACCCGGGACAGGTAATCAGCCCCAGCATTTT.

The J gene is TRBJ2-1, the V gene TRBV10-1; 9 bases match TRBD2. Germline CDR1 reads WNHNN; CDR2 reads SYGVQD (reference sequence). The CDR3 totals 17 residues. The ends lost 2 bases at V and 3 bases at J; junction bases unmatched: 8. The CDR3 sequence: CASSENSPSGVYNEQFF. The CDR3 bases are TGCGCCAGCAGTGAGAATTCCCCTAGCGGGGTCTACAATGAGCAGTTCTTC.